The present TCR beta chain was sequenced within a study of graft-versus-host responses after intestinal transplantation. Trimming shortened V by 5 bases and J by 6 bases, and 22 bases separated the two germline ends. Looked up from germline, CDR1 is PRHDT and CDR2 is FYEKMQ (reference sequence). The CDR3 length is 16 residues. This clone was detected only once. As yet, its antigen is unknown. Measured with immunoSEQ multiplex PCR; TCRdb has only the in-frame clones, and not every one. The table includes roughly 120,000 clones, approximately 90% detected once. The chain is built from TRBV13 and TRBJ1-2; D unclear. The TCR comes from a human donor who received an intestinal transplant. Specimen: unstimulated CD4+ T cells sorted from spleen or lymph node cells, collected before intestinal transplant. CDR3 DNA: TGTGCCAGCAGCCCTGTCTTGGTCCGCACGGAGGATGGCTACACCTTC. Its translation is CASSPVLVRTEDGYTF.